Listed below are T cell receptor beta chains from one sample, sequenced in a study of shared clonotypes between healthy human individuals. Assay used: immunoSEQ multiplex PCR; TCRdb lists only in-frame clones, some missing. Of roughly 2.1 million clones detected, approximately 94% appear once; the ten largest clones hold roughly 1.8%. Input material: naive CD8+ T cells from PBMCs. The receptors were sampled from a young man in good health. Some clones in this sample may be carry-over from other donors' samples. CDR3s include the opening cysteine and the closing phenylalanine or tryptophan. Fields, in order: V gene, clone size, CDR3 length, D gene, J gene, CDR3 protein, CDR3 DNA. The D gene is left open where the match is weak. Rows may omit the clone size; those that give it use once, few, many or a size class.

TRBV6-1	once	16	TRBD1	TRBJ1-5	CASSERQGVVSQPQHF	TGTGCCAGCAGTGAAAGACAGGGGGTCGTTAGTCAGCCCCAGCATTTT
TRBV7-3	NA	13	NA	TRBJ1-5	CASSLGNGQPQHF	TGTGCCAGCAGCTTAGGGAATGGCCAGCCCCAGCATTTT
TRBV4-1	NA	16	NA	TRBJ2-2	CASSQEGRVYTGELFF	TGCGCCAGCAGCCAAGAGGGCAGGGTTTACACCGGGGAGCTGTTTTTT
TRBV6-5	NA	16	TRBD2	TRBJ2-7	CASSYSGGRSAYEQYF	TGTGCCAGCAGTTACTCCGGCGGGAGATCCGCCTACGAGCAGTACTTC
TRBV11-2	NA	18	NA	TRBJ2-6	CASTPGAGPFSGANVLTF	TGTGCCAGCACCCCGGGGGCAGGTCCTTTCTCTGGGGCCAACGTCCTGACTTTC
TRBV6-1	NA	14	NA	TRBJ1-3	CASSLTDSGNTIYF	TGTGCCAGCAGCCTGACAGACTCTGGAAACACCATATATTTT
TRBV30	NA	18	TRBD1	TRBJ2-1	CAWSTDGQGVFPFNEQFF	TGTGCCTGGAGTACCGACGGGCAGGGGGTCTTCCCTTTTAATGAGCAGTTCTTC
TRBV29-1	NA	14	TRBD1	TRBJ2-1	CSVSHGQGLNEQFF	TGCAGCGTAAGTCATGGACAGGGGTTAAATGAGCAGTTCTTC
TRBV27	NA	14	TRBD1	TRBJ2-7	CASSLRQGTNVQYF	TGTGCCAGCAGTTTAAGACAGGGTACAAATGTGCAGTACTTC
TRBV4-1	few	15	NA	TRBJ1-4	CASSQETEANEKLFF	TGCGCCAGCAGCCAAGAGACAGAAGCTAATGAAAAACTGTTTTTT
TRBV5-6	NA	16	TRBD2	TRBJ2-7	CASSLVRGGVPYEQYF	TGTGCCAGCAGCTTGGTGCGGGGAGGGGTCCCCTACGAGCAGTACTTC
TRBV9	NA	17	NA	TRBJ1-1	CASSVGHHVGGSTEAFF	TGTGCCAGCAGCGTAGGGCACCACGTTGGTGGCTCCACTGAAGCTTTCTTT
TRBV7-9	NA	15	NA	TRBJ2-3	CASSLAGTVTDTQYF	TGTGCCAGCAGCTTAGCAGGGACGGTTACAGATACGCAGTATTTT
TRBV10-3	NA	15	TRBD1	TRBJ1-1	CAINPGQGANTEAFF	TGTGCCATCAATCCGGGACAGGGGGCGAACACTGAAGCTTTCTTT
TRBV4-2	NA	13	NA	TRBJ2-1	CASSPESLGEQFF	TGTGCCAGCAGCCCCGAGTCTCTTGGTGAGCAGTTCTTC
TRBV4-3	NA	14	NA	TRBJ2-3	CASSQPYVPDTQYF	TGCGCCAGCAGCCAACCATATGTCCCAGATACGCAGTATTTT
TRBV21-1	NA	17	NA	TRBJ1-6	CASSKGRESSCNSPLHF	TGTGCCAGCAGCAAAGGGAGGGAGAGCTCCTGTAATTCGCCCCTCCACTTT
TRBV6-1	NA	14	NA	TRBJ1-1	CASSRTVMNTEAFF	TGTGCCAGCAGTAGGACAGTCATGAACACTGAAGCTTTCTTT
TRBV28	NA	14	TRBD1	TRBJ1-5	CASRPRQGAAPQHF	TGTGCCAGCAGACCCAGACAGGGCGCTGCGCCCCAGCATTTT
TRBV6-5	NA	15	NA	TRBJ2-7	CASSQSRSGSYEQYF	TGTGCCAGCAGCCAGAGCAGATCCGGGAGCTACGAGCAGTACTTC
TRBV7-9	once	15	TRBD2	TRBJ2-1	CASSPSGRAKDEQFF	TGTGCCAGCAGCCCTAGCGGGAGGGCCAAGGATGAGCAGTTCTTC
TRBV28	NA	11	NA	TRBJ1-1	CASSRNTEAFF	TGTGCCAGCAGCCGGAACACTGAAGCTTTCTTT
TRBV19	NA	15	TRBD2	TRBJ2-7	CASSARLAGGYEQYF	TGTGCCAGTAGTGCAAGACTAGCGGGAGGCTACGAGCAGTACTTC
TRBV18	NA	16	TRBD1	TRBJ2-1	CASSQGTGGILNEQFF	TGTGCCAGCTCACAAGGGACAGGGGGCATATTAAATGAGCAGTTCTTC
TRBV29-1	NA	14	NA	TRBJ2-7	CSVEGTDFLNEQYF	TGCAGCGTTGAGGGGACCGATTTTCTTAACGAGCAGTACTTC
TRBV19	once	14	TRBD1	TRBJ1-1	CASSWTGENTEAFF	TGTGCCAGTAGTTGGACAGGGGAGAACACTGAAGCTTTCTTT
TRBV13	NA	18	TRBD1	TRBJ2-4	CASSTGTGFADVKNIQYF	TGTGCCAGCAGCACCGGGACAGGGTTCGCCGATGTTAAAAACATTCAGTACTTC
TRBV2	NA	14	NA	TRBJ2-7	CASNPWQHSREQYF	TGTGCCAGCAATCCTTGGCAGCATAGTCGGGAGCAGTACTTC
TRBV15	NA	12	NA	TRBJ2-7	CATSSSTYEQYF	TGTGCCACCAGCAGCTCCACCTACGAGCAGTACTTC
TRBV30	NA	16	TRBD2	TRBJ2-7	CAWSVPLAGLPYEQYF	TGTGCCTGGAGTGTCCCCTTAGCGGGGCTCCCTTACGAGCAGTACTTC
TRBV5-4	NA	15	NA	TRBJ2-5	CASSLLRQTEETQYF	TGTGCCAGCAGCTTGTTACGTCAAACCGAAGAGACCCAGTACTTC
TRBV28	NA	14	NA	TRBJ1-1	CASSSRDRPTEAFF	TGTGCCAGCAGTTCCCGGGACCGGCCCACTGAAGCTTTCTTT
TRBV7-3	NA	19	NA	TRBJ2-6	CASTATGFDVGTGANVLTF	TGTGCCAGCACCGCAACGGGGTTCGATGTAGGCACTGGGGCCAACGTCCTGACTTTC
TRBV5-1	NA	13	NA	TRBJ1-1	CASSFRVNTEAFF	TGCGCCAGCAGCTTCAGGGTGAACACTGAAGCTTTCTTT
TRBV5-1	NA	16	NA	TRBJ2-7	CASSGGGHPVSYEQYF	TGCGCCAGCAGCGGAGGGGGACACCCAGTCTCCTACGAGCAGTACTTC
TRBV7-9	NA	12	NA	TRBJ1-2	CASTVEWGGYTF	TGTGCCAGCACGGTCGAGTGGGGCGGCTACACCTTC
TRBV4-3	NA	13	NA	TRBJ2-7	CASSHGVGGEQYF	TGCGCCAGCAGCCACGGAGTGGGGGGCGAGCAGTACTTC
TRBV11-2	NA	14	NA	TRBJ2-1	CASSPGRGHNEQFF	TGTGCCAGCAGCCCCGGAAGGGGCCACAATGAGCAGTTCTTC
TRBV27	NA	13	TRBD1	TRBJ1-2	CASSLRGSYGYTF	TGTGCCAGCAGTCTCAGGGGGTCCTATGGCTACACCTTC
TRBV28	NA	14	NA	TRBJ1-5	CASSLGRSNQPQHF	TGTGCCAGCAGTTTAGGTAGAAGCAATCAGCCCCAGCATTTT
TRBV7-6	NA	16	NA	TRBJ2-3	CASSLGRASSTDTQYF	TGTGCCAGCAGCTTAGGAAGGGCGAGTAGCACAGATACGCAGTATTTT
TRBV19	NA	17	NA	TRBJ2-5	CASSSHPPDYFGETQYF	TGTGCCAGTAGCTCGCACCCCCCGGACTACTTCGGAGAGACCCAGTACTTC
TRBV5-6	NA	16	TRBD2	TRBJ2-1	CASSSELAGGSDEQFF	TGTGCCAGCAGCTCCGAACTAGCGGGAGGGTCCGATGAGCAGTTCTTC
TRBV7-9	NA	15	NA	TRBJ1-3	CASSASTGPGNTIYF	TGTGCCAGCAGCGCTAGTACCGGGCCTGGAAACACCATATATTTT
TRBV18	NA	14	NA	TRBJ2-3	CASSPERGTDTQYF	TGTGCCAGCTCACCGGAGAGGGGCACAGATACGCAGTATTTT
TRBV7-9	once	15	NA	TRBJ2-1	CASSPVPDREEEQFF	TGTGCCAGCAGCCCAGTCCCCGACAGGGAGGAGGAGCAGTTCTTC